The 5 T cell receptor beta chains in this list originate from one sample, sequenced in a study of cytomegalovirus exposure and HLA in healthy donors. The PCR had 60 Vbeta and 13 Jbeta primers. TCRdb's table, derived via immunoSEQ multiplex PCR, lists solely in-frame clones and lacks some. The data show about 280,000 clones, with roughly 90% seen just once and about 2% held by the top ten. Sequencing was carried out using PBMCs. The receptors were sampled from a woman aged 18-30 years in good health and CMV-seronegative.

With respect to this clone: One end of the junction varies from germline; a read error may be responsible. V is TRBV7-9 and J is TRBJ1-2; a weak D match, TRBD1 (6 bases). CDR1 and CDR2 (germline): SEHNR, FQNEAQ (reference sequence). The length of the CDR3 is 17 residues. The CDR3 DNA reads TGTTCCAGCAGCTTACCTCCTAGGGGGGGAGAAGGTTATGGCTACACCTTC. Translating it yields CSSSLPPRGGEGYGYTF.

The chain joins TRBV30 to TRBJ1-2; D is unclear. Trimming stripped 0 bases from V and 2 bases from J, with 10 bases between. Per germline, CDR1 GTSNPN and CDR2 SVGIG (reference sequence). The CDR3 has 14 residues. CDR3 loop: CAWSVGNSNYGYTF. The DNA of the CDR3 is TGTGCCTGGAGTGTAGGTAATAGCAACTATGGCTACACCTTC.

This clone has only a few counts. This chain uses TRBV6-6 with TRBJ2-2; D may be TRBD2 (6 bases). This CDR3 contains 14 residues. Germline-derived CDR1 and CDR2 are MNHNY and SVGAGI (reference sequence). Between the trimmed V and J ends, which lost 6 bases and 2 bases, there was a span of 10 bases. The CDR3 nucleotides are TGTGCCAGCAGAGGGACTGACAACACCGGGGAGCTGTTTTTT. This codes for CASRGTDNTGELFF.

CDR3 amino acids: CASSSQGNNYGYTF. The CDR3, as DNA: TGTGCCAGCAGTTCACAGGGTAACAACTATGGCTACACCTTC. The genes are TRBV6-1 and TRBJ1-2; possibly TRBD1 for D (6 bases). The germline V and J ends were trimmed by 5 bases and 2 bases, with 12 bases remaining between them. The length of the CDR3 is 14 residues. Per germline, CDR1 MNHNS and CDR2 SASEGT.

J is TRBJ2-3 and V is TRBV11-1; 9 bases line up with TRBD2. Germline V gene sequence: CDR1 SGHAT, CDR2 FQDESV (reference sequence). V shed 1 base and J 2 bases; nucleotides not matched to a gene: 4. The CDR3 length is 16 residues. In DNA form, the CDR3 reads TGTGCCAGCAGCTTAGGCGGGGGGGGCCCCACAGATACGCAGTATTTT. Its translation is CASSLGGGGPTDTQYF.